This T cell receptor (beta chain) is drawn from a study of technical replicates of blood from a handful of donors. Germline values: CDR1 LNHDA, CDR2 SQIVND (reference sequence). V lost 3 bases, J lost 0 bases, and 9 bases lay in between. CDR3 length equals 16 residues. The data were produced by immunoSEQ multiplex PCR, yet TCRdb's version contains in-frame clones alone and is incomplete. In the table there are around 67,000 clones, approximately 83% of which are singletons. Material for sequencing was PBMCs. This chain links TRBV19 with TRBJ2-6; TRBD2 might be the D (6 bases). The clonotype was recovered from a human donor in good health. Some clones in this sample may be carry-over from other donors' samples. Here the CDR3 DNA reads TGTGCCAGTAGTATCCTGGGAGGCTCTGGGGCCAACGTCCTGACTTTC. This encodes CASSILGGSGANVLTF.